These T cell receptor beta chains were read from a single sample in a study of T cells in Graves' hyperthyroidism and ophthalmopathy. TCRdb reanalysed the multiplex PCR reads using MiXCR and keeps one entry per CDR3 protein. This table holds nearly 110,000 distinct CDR3 sequences, approximately 15% found once. Sequencing was performed on blood. The receptors were gathered from a woman between 45 and 65 years old with Graves' hyperthyroidism. Each CDR3 is given without its conserved first and last residue.

v_gene,j_gene,CDR3aa
TRBV7-8,TRBJ2-4,ASSPTSGTSGPKNIQY
TRBV28,TRBJ2-7,ASSLGQGVFYEQY
TRBV20-1,TRBJ2-1,SAWRPIYNEQF
TRBV6-1,TRBJ1-5,ASTPGQASNRPQH
TRBV5-6,TRBJ2-3,ASSSQGKPTQY
TRBV5-1,TRBJ2-1,ASSRGRMLDEQF
TRBV29-1,TRBJ1-5,TRTADSNQPQH
TRBV6-2/TRBV6-3,TRBJ2-1,ASRTPGLAREQF
TRBV28,TRBJ1-2,ASSTLGWDENGYT
TRBV27,TRBJ2-1,ASSSRTPDNEQF
TRBV28,TRBJ2-7,ASSSPGLASEQY
TRBV12-3/TRBV12-4,TRBJ1-1,ASSDSGGWAEAF
TRBV18,TRBJ1-6,ASSPVTGENSPLH
TRBV7-2,TRBJ1-4,ASGRAGEKLF
TRBV20-1,TRBJ2-7,SAWLQNGPEQY
TRBV4-1,TRBJ2-7,ASSQDGTGASYEQY
TRBV11-2,TRBJ1-3,ASSLDPGLGPWTGNTIY
TRBV27,TRBJ2-3,ASKVGRDSGNTDTQY
TRBV6-2/TRBV6-3,TRBJ2-1,ASSTTSASYNEQF
TRBV27,TRBJ1-6,ASSLYRGNNSPLH
TRBV28,TRBJ2-3,ASSSPGVGTDTQY
TRBV20-1,TRBJ2-5,SATGTPKETQY
TRBV7-9,TRBJ1-2,ASSLPGLTGYT
TRBV20-1,TRBJ2-1,SATIRCSYNEQF
TRBV24-1,TRBJ1-2,AISGLGATYGYT
TRBV3-1,TRBJ2-1,ASSQNRAHEQF
TRBV20-1,TRBJ2-7,SARDEQVGYYEQY
TRBV20-1,TRBJ2-7,SARGRQRSYEQY
TRBV12-3/TRBV12-4,TRBJ2-1,ASTPPLAGGGSYNEQF
TRBV20-1,TRBJ1-5,SAQEIQGYEQPQH
TRBV27,TRBJ2-3,ASSSDRDRPWRTSTDTQY
TRBV28,TRBJ2-1,ASSLLTGGGNEQF
TRBV6-5,TRBJ2-1,ASSYSPTSDEQF
TRBV3-1,TRBJ2-1,ASSPLAGEQF
TRBV10-3,TRBJ1-1,AISESLGGYATEAF
TRBV3-1,TRBJ1-1,ASSRNTEAF
TRBV20-1,TRBJ2-1,SARQRANRYNEQF
TRBV20-1,TRBJ2-1,SAEGLAGSSYNEQF
TRBV6-5,TRBJ1-1,ASSYLNTEAF
TRBV18,TRBJ1-6,ASSPDGAGSPLH
TRBV20-1,TRBJ2-7,SARKTGEYEQY
TRBV6-2/TRBV6-3,TRBJ2-2,ASRTENTGELF
TRBV6-1,TRBJ1-2,ASSEEWTGSYGYT
TRBV14,TRBJ2-1,ASSQDGGSSYNEQF
TRBV27,TRBJ2-7,ASRLAQSSYEQY
TRBV4-1,TRBJ2-3,ASSHIGAVGSDTQY
TRBV2,TRBJ2-1,ADSLAGTYNEQF
TRBV28,TRBJ2-4,ASSPSLEGVIGAKNIQY
TRBV20-1,TRBJ2-1,SAREQGSPSNEQF
TRBV2,TRBJ1-5,ASSEEGKQPQH
TRBV20-1,TRBJ2-2,SAPLRVTGELF